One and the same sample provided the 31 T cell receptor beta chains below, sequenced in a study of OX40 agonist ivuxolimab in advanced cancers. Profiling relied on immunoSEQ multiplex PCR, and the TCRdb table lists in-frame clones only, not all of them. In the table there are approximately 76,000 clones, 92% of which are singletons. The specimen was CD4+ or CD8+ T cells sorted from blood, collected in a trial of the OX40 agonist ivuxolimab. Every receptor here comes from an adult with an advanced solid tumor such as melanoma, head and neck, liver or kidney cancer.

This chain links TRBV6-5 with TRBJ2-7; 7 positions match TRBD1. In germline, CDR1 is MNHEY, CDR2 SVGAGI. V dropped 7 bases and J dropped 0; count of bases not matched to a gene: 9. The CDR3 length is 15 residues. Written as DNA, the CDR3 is TGTGCCAGCATAAGGGACAGATCCTTCTCCTACGAGCAGTACTTC. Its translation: CASIRDRSFSYEQYF.

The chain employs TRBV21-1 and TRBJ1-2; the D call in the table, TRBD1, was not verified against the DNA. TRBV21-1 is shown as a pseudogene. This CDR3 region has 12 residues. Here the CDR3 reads CASSKEGHLCTF. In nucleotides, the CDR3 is TGTGCCAGCAGCAAAGAGGGACATCTCTGCACCTTC.

CDR3 in DNA: TGTGCCAGCAGCGTAGGCTACAATGAGCAGTTCTTC. It encodes CASSVGYNEQFF. The V call is TRBV5-6, the J call TRBJ2-1, with D uncertain. The CDR3 length is 12 residues. The V gene lost 4 bases and the J gene lost 3 bases, with 5 bases spanning the gap. The V gene's germline CDR1 is SGHDT and CDR2 YYEEEE. Drawing the rest from reference TRBV5-6 and TRBJ2-1, the complete variable domain is DAGVTQSPTHLIKTRGQQVTLRCSPKSGHDTVSWYQQALGQGPQFIFQYYEEEERQRGNFPDRFSGHQFPNYSSELNVNALLLGDSALYLCASSVGYNEQFFGPGTRLTVL.

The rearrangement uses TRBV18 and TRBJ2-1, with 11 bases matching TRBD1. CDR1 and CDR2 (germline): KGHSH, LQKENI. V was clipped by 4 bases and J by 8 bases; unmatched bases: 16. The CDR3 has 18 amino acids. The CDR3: CASSQLSPRDRGFDEQFF. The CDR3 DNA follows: TGTGCCAGCTCACAACTGTCCCCCCGGGACAGGGGGTTTGATGAGCAGTTCTTC.

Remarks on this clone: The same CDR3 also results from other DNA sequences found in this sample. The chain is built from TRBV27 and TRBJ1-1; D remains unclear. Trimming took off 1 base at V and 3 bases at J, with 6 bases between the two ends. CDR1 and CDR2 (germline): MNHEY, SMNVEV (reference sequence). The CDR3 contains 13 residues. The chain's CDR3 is CASSLLGYTEAFF. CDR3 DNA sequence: TGTGCCAGCAGTTTATTGGGATACACTGAAGCTTTCTTT.

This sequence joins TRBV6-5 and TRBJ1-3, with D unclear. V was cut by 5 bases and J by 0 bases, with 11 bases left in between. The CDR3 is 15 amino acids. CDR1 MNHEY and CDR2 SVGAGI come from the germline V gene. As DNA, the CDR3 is TGTGCCAGCAGTACCTTGAGGATCTCTGGAAACACCATATATTTT. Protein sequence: CASSTLRISGNTIYF.

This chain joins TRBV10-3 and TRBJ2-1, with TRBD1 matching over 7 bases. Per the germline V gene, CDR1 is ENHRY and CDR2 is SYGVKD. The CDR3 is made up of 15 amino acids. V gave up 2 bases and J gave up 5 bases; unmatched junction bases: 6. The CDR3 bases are TGTGCCATCAGTGAGACAGGGGTCACGGACAATGAGCAGTTCTTC. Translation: CAISETGVTDNEQFF.

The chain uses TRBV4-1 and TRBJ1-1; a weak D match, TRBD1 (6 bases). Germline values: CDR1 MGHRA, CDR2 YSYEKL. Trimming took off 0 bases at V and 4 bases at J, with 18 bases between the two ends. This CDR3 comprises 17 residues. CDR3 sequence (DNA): TGCGCCAGCAGCCAAGAGCAAGGCATCACAGGGACCACTGAAGCTTTCTTT. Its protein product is CASSQEQGITGTTEAFF.

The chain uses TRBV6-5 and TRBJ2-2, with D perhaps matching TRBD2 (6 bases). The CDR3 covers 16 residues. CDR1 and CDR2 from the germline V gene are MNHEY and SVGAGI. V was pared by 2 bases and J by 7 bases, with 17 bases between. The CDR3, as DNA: TGTGCCAGCAGTTACGGAGGGTCGTATCCCCACGGGGAGCTGTTTTTT. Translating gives CASSYGGSYPHGELFF.

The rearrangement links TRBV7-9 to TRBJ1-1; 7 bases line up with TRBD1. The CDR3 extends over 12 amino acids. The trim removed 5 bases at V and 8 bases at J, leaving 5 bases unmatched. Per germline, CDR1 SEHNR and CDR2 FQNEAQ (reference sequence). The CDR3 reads CASSLGQKEAFF. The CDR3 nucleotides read TGTGCCAGCAGCCTGGGACAGAAAGAAGCTTTCTTT.

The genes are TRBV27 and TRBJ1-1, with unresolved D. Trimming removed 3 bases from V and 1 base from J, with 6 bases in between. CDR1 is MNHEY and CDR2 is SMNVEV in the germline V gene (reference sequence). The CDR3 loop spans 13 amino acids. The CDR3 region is CASSFSQNTEAFF. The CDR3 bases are TGTGCCAGCAGTTTTTCACAGAACACTGAAGCTTTCTTT.

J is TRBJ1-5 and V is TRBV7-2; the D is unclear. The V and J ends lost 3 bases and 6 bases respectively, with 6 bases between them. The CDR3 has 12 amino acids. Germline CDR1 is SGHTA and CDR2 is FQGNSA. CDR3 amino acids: CASSFGSQPQHF. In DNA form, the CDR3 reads TGTGCCAGCAGCTTCGGGAGTCAGCCCCAGCATTTT.

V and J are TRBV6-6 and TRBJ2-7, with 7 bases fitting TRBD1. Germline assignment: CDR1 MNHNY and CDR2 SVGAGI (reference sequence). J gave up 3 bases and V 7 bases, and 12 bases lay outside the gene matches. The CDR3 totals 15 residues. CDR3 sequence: CASTNRDSYFYEQYF. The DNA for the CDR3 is TGTGCCAGCACCAACCGGGACAGTTATTTCTACGAGCAGTACTTC.

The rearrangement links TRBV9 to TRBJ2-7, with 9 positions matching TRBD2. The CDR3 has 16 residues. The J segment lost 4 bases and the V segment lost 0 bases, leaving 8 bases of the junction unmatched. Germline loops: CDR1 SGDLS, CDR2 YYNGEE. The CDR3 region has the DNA TGTGCCAGCAGCGTAGGCGGGGGGGCCATTTTTTACGAGCAGTACTTC. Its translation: CASSVGGGAIFYEQYF.

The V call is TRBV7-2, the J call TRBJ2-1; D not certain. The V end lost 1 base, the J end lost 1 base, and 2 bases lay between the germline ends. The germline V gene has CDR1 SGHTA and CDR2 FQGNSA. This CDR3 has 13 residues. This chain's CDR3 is CASSLGSYNEQFF. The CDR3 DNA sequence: TGTGCCAGCAGCTTAGGATCCTACAATGAGCAGTTCTTC.

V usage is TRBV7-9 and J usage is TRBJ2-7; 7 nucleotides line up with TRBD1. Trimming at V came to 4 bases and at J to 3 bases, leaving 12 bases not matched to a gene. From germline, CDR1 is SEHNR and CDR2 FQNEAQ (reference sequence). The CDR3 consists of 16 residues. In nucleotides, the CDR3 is TGTGCCAGCAGCTCGGTGGCCACAGGGGCTATCTACGAGCAGTACTTC. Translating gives CASSSVATGAIYEQYF.

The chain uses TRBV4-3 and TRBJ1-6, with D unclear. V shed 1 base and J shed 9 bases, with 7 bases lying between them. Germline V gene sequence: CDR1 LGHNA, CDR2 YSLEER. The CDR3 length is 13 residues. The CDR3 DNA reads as TGCGCCAGCAGCCAAGGGGAAGCTTCACCCCTCCACTTT. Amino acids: CASSQGEASPLHF.

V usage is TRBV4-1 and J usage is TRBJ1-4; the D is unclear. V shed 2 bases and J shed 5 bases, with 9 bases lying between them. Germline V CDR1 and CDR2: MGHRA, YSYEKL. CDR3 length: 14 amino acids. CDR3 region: CASSQIDTNEKLFF. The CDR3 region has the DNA TGCGCCAGCAGCCAAATCGACACGAATGAAAAACTGTTTTTT.

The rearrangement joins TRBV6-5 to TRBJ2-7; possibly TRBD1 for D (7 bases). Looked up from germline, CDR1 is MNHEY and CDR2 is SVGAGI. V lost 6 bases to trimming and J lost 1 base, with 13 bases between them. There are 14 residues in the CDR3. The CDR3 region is CASRHRGGSYEQYF. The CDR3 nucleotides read TGTGCCAGCAGACACAGGGGAGGATCCTACGAGCAGTACTTC.

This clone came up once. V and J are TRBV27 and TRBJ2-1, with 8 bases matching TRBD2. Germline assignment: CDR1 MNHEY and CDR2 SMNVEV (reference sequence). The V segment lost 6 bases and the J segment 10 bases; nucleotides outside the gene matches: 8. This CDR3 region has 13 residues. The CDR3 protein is CASSFGGAWEQFF. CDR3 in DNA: TGTGCCAGCAGCTTCGGGGGGGCTTGGGAGCAGTTCTTC.

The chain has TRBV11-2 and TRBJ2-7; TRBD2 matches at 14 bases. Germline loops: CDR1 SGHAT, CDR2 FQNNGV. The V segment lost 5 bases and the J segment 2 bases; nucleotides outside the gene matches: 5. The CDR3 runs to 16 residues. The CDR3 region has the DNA TGTGCCAGCAGCCAAGTGGGACTAGCGGGAGCCTACGAGCAGTACTTC. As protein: CASSQVGLAGAYEQYF.

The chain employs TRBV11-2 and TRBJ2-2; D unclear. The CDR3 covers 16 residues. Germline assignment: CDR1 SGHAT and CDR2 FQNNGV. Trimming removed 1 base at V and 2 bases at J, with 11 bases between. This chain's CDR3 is CASSLVRQRNTGELFF. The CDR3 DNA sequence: TGTGCCAGCAGCTTAGTCCGCCAGAGAAACACCGGGGAGCTGTTTTTT. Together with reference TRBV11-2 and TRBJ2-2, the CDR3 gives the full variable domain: EAGVAQSPRYKIIEKRQSVAFWCNPISGHATLYWYQQILGQGPKLLIQFQNNGVVDDSQLPKDRFSAERLKGVDSTLKIQPAKLEDSAVYLCASSLVRQRNTGELFFGEGSRLTVL.

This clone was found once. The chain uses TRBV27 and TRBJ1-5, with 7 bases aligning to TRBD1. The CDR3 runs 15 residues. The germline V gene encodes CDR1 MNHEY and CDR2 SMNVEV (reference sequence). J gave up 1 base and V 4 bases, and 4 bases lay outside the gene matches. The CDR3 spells CASSWAGGSNQPQHF. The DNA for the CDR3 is TGTGCCAGCAGTTGGGCAGGGGGAAGCAATCAGCCCCAGCATTTT.

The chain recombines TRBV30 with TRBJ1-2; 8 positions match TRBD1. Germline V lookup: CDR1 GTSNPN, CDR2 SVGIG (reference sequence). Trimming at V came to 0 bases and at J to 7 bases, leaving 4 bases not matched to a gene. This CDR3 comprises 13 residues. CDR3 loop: CAWSVMTGAGYTF. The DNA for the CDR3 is TGTGCCTGGAGTGTAATGACAGGGGCTGGCTACACCTTC.

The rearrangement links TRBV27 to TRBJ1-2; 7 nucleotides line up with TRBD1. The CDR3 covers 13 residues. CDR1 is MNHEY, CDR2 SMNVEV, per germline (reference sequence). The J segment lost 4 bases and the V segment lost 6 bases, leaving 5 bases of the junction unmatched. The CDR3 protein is CASSPGTVYGYTF. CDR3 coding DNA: TGTGCCAGCAGCCCAGGGACAGTCTATGGCTACACCTTC.

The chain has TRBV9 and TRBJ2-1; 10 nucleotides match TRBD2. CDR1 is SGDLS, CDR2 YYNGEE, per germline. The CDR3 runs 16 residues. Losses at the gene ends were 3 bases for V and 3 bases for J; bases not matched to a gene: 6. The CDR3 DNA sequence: TGTGCCAGCAGCGCTCGAGGGACTAGCGTCTACAATGAGCAGTTCTTC. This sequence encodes CASSARGTSVYNEQFF.

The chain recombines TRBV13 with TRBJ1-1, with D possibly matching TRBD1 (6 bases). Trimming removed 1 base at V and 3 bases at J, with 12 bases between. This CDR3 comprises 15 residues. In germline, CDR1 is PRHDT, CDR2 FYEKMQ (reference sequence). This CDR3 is CASSLEQGLDTEAFF. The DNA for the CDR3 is TGTGCCAGCAGCTTAGAGCAGGGGCTGGACACTGAAGCTTTCTTT.

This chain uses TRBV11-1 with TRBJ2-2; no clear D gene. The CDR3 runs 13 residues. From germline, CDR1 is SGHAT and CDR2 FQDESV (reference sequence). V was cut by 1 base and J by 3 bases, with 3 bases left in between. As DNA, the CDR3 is TGTGCCAGCAGCTTAGAATACACCGGGGAGCTGTTTTTT. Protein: CASSLEYTGELFF.

The CDR3 protein is CASSPLPGQAYEQYF. Written as DNA, the CDR3 is TGTGCCAGTAGTCCACTACCTGGACAGGCCTACGAGCAGTACTTC. This rearrangement joins TRBV19 to TRBJ2-7; TRBD1 matches 7 bases. The CDR3 length is 15 residues. Germline V lookup: CDR1 LNHDA, CDR2 SQIVND (reference sequence). The V segment lost 5 bases and the J segment 2 bases; nucleotides outside the gene matches: 9.

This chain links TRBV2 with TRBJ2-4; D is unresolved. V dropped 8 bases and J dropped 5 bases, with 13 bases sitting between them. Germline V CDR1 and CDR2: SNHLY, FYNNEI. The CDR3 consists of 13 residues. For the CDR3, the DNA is TGTGCCAGCGAGCCGGGCAGCGAAAACATTCAGTACTTC. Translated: CASEPGSENIQYF. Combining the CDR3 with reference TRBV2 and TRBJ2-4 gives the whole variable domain EPEVTQTPSHQVTQMGQEVILRCVPISNHLYFYWYRQILGQKVEFLVSFYNNEISEKSEIFDDQFSVERPDGSNFTLKIRSTKLEDSAMYFCASEPGSENIQYFGAGTRLSVL.

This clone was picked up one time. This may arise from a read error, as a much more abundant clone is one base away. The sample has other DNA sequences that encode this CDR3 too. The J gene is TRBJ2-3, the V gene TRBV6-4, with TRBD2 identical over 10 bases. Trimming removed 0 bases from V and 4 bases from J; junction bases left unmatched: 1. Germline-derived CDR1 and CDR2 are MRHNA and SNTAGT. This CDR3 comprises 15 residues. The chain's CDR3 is CASSDSSGGADTQYF. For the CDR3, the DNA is TGTGCCAGCAGTGACTCGAGCGGGGGGGCAGATACGCAGTATTTT.